These T cell receptor beta chains were read from a single sample in a study of shared clonotypes between healthy human individuals. Data came from immunoSEQ multiplex PCR; TCRdb stores just in-frame clones and leaves some out. The sample has a few million clones; approximately 93% are singletons. What was sequenced was naive CD4+ T cells from PBMCs. The source is a man younger than 30 in good health. Some clones in this sample may be carry-over from other donors' samples. The CDR3 runs from the conserved cysteine through the conserved F or W. The D gene is left open where the match is weak.

j_call d_call v_call cdr3_aa
TRBJ2-2 - TRBV5-1 CASSLVPPANTGELFF
TRBJ2-5 - TRBV7-6 CASSSLGSMGTQYF
TRBJ2-7 TRBD1 TRBV7-8 CASSPRDSASYEQYF
TRBJ1-4 - TRBV6-5 CASSYSLDGEKLFF
TRBJ2-1 - TRBV28 CASSQNRDGRFYNEQFF
TRBJ2-7 - TRBV20-1 CSATTITEQYF
TRBJ1-5 TRBD1 TRBV6-5 CASSLSTGGNQPQHF
TRBJ2-1 - TRBV14 CASSQDWERVQFF
TRBJ2-7 - TRBV7-7 CASSPRAGVYEQYF
TRBJ2-7 - TRBV11-2 CASRSKWSSSYEQYF
TRBJ2-7 - TRBV7-2 CASSHRTGSSYEQYF
TRBJ2-1 TRBD2 TRBV4-1 CASSLLGLAVNNEQFF
TRBJ1-1 - TRBV2 CASSQQGFNTEAFF
TRBJ1-2 TRBD1 TRBV2 CASSLGTGTGYGYTF
TRBJ2-7 TRBD1 TRBV9 CASSPRGQLNGGEQYF